Following are 21 T cell receptor beta chains from one sample sequenced in a study of T cells in Graves' hyperthyroidism and ophthalmopathy. Authors of the study amplified TCR beta CDR3 regions from RNA transcripts. Using the HTBI primer set, a first-round RT-PCR was run on the TCR CDR3. TCRdb reprocessed the multiplex PCR reads via MiXCR and lists one record per CDR3 protein. The repertoire consists of about 420,000 distinct CDR3 sequences, with roughly an eighth occurring once and the leading ten covering approximately 5.3%. The specimen sequenced was blood. These receptors were obtained from a woman younger than 30 with Graves' hyperthyroidism.

This clonotype was recorded at least ten times. The V and J genes are TRBV6-1 and TRBJ1-5; perhaps TRBD1 as D (6 bases). Trimming cost V 6 bases and J 5 bases, with 17 bases left between them. The CDR3 length is 15 residues. Looked up from germline, CDR1 is MNHNS and CDR2 is SASEGT. Written as DNA, the CDR3 is TGTGCCAGCAGCGAGGGAGGGGGACCCTATCAGCCCCAGCATTTT. Encoded protein: CASSEGGGPYQPQHF.

This clonotype came up many times. The chain carries TRBV28 and TRBJ2-1, with TRBD2 matching 12 bases. CDR3 length: 16 amino acids. Looked up from germline, CDR1 is MDHEN and CDR2 is SYDVKM. J gave up 7 bases and V 2 bases, and 6 bases lay outside the gene matches. The CDR3, as DNA: TGTGCCAGCAGTTTACTAGCGGGAGGGAGGCGAAATGAGCAGTTCTTC. This sequence encodes CASSLLAGGRRNEQFF.

The sample holds one count of this clonotype. A read error may explain this, as a much larger clone is one base away. The rearrangement links TRBV6-6 to TRBJ2-1, with D possibly matching TRBD1 (6 bases). CDR3 length: 15 residues. CDR1 is MNHNY, CDR2 SVGAGI, per germline (reference sequence). This CDR3 is CASSYSSSGGNEQSF. CDR3 nucleotide sequence: TGTGCCAGCAGTTACTCCTCCAGTGGGGGCAATGAGCAGTCCTTC.

This clonotype was counted at least ten times. The V gene is TRBV4-1, the J gene TRBJ2-7; TRBD1 matches at 7 bases. This CDR3 contains 16 residues. Germline lookup yields CDR1 MGHRA and CDR2 YSYEKL. V lost 1 base to trimming and J lost 2 bases; unmatched junction nucleotides: 8. CDR3 DNA: TGCGCCAGCAGCCAAGTGCCGACAGGGTCTCCCTACGAGCAGTACTTC. Amino acids: CASSQVPTGSPYEQYF.

This clonotype was detected only a few times. The chain employs TRBV6-1 and TRBJ2-1; TRBD1 aligns across 8 bases. J was trimmed by 2 bases and V by 5 bases; bases with no gene match: 11. This CDR3 is 17 amino acids long. Germline V gene sequence: CDR1 MNHNS, CDR2 SASEGT. CDR3 loop: CASSYWSGQGAYNEQFF. The DNA of the CDR3 is TGTGCCAGCAGTTACTGGTCCGGACAGGGAGCCTACAATGAGCAGTTCTTC.

This clonotype was detected only a few times. One base away lies a much larger clone, so this may be a sequencing read error. This chain links TRBV11-2 with TRBJ2-7; 9 nucleotides match TRBD2. This CDR3 comprises 15 residues. J gave up 3 bases and V 3 bases, and 6 bases lay outside the gene matches. CDR1 is SGHAT and CDR2 is FQNNGV in the germline V gene. The CDR3: CASSFSLRGGYEQYF. In DNA form, the CDR3 reads TGTGCCAGCAGCTTTTCCTTGCGGGGGGGCTACGAGCAGTACTTC. The full variable domain, with the rest looked up from reference TRBV11-2 and TRBJ2-7, is EAGVAQSPRYKIIEKRQSVAFWCNPISGHATLYWYQQILGQGPKLLIQFQNNGVVDDSQLPKDRFSAERLKGVDSTLKIQPAKLEDSAVYLCASSFSLRGGYEQYFGPGTRLTVT.

Note on this clonotype: One end of the junction varies from germline; a read error may be responsible. The V call is TRBV3-1, the J call TRBJ1-3, with a tentative D call TRBD1 (6 bases). The CDR3 covers 16 residues. Germline V CDR1 and CDR2: LGHDT, YNNKEL (reference sequence). CDR3 residues: CAGSDGQFISGNTIYF. The DNA for the CDR3 is TGTGCCGGCAGCGACGGACAGTTTATCTCTGGAAACACCATATATTTT.

This clonotype came up many times. J is TRBJ2-5 and V is TRBV20-1; D could derive from TRBD1 or TRBD2 (5 bases each). The germline CDR1 and CDR2 sequences are DFQATT and SNEGSKA (reference sequence). Trimming stripped 5 bases from V and 2 bases from J, with 15 bases between. The CDR3 totals 14 residues. The CDR3 reads CSAVIGTAQETQYF. CDR3 bases: TGCAGTGCTGTAATTGGGACGGCACAAGAGACCCAGTACTTC.

As concerns this clonotype: A junction boundary mismatches the germline segment, possibly from a read error. The rearrangement uses TRBV29-1 and TRBJ1-1; D gene ambiguous. CDR1 is SQVTM, CDR2 ANQGSEA, per germline. The CDR3 has 13 residues. CDR3 region: CSVQRVLSTKAFF. CDR3 coding DNA: TGCAGCGTCCAACGGGTTCTGAGCACTAAAGCTTTCTTT.

Ten or more counts support this clonotype. The V gene is TRBV6-2 or TRBV6-3, the J gene TRBJ2-7; D unresolved. CDR3 length equals 11 residues. With 6 bases removed from V and 4 bases from J, the gap between germline ends came to 7 bases. The germline gives CDR1 MNHEY, CDR2 SVGEGT. CDR3: CASRGMYEQYF. CDR3 DNA sequence: TGTGCCAGCAGGGGGATGTACGAGCAGTACTTC.

At least ten counts were recorded for this clonotype. The chain combines TRBV28 with TRBJ2-1; D is undetermined. Trimming stripped 1 base from V and 8 bases from J, with 12 bases between. Looked up from germline, CDR1 is MDHEN and CDR2 is SYDVKM. CDR3 length: 14 residues. CDR3 in DNA: TGTGCCAGCAGTTTATCCTCCGGGTTCGATGAGCAGTTCTTC. Encoded protein: CASSLSSGFDEQFF.

This chain uses TRBV6-1 with TRBJ1-2, with D possibly matching TRBD1 (6 bases). Germline values: CDR1 MNHNS, CDR2 SASEGT. Trimming removed 1 base at V and 8 bases at J, with 14 bases between. The length of the CDR3 is 14 residues. The CDR3 nucleotides are TGTGCCAGCAGTGAAGGGAGGGGGGGGGACGGCTACACCTTC. Translated, it gives CASSEGRGGDGYTF.

At least ten counts were recorded for this clonotype. The chain is built from TRBV3-1 and TRBJ1-1; D may be TRBD1 (6 bases). V was pared by 4 bases and J by 1 base, with 13 bases between. This CDR3 contains 15 residues. Germline loops: CDR1 LGHDT, CDR2 YNNKEL (reference sequence). CDR3 residues: CASSLSPTGNTEAFF. The CDR3 bases are TGTGCCAGCAGCCTAAGCCCGACAGGGAACACTGAAGCTTTCTTT.

This clonotype showed up many times. In nucleotides, the CDR3 is TGCGCCAGCAGTGGTTGGTTAGCGGGTAAGGGGAAATACGAGCAGTACTTC. Amino acids: CASSGWLAGKGKYEQYF. This chain uses TRBV10-2 with TRBJ2-7; 7 bases match TRBD2. Germline V gives CDR1 WSHSY, CDR2 SAAADI. With V trimmed by 4 bases and J by 4 bases, 16 bases remained unmatched. The CDR3 is 17 residues long.

The chain employs TRBV27 and TRBJ1-1; D is unresolved. Germline V gives CDR1 MNHEY, CDR2 SMNVEV (reference sequence). V shed 4 bases and J shed 4 bases, with 10 bases lying between them. There are 13 residues in the CDR3. This CDR3 reads CASSSQLFTEAFF. Here the CDR3 DNA reads TGTGCCAGCAGTTCCCAACTCTTCACTGAAGCTTTCTTT.

The chain carries TRBV2 and TRBJ2-1; D uncertain. The CDR3 covers 15 residues. Germline CDR1 and CDR2: SNHLY and FYNNEI. Trimming left V 6 bases short and J 1 base short, with 13 bases between. The CDR3 nucleotides are TGTGCCAGCAGAGAAAGTACGGCATCCTACAATGAGCAGTTCTTC. Protein product: CASRESTASYNEQFF. The variable domain in full, with the rest retrieved from reference TRBV2 and TRBJ2-1, is EPEVTQTPSHQVTQMGQEVILRCVPISNHLYFYWYRQILGQKVEFLVSFYNNEISEKSEIFDDQFSVERPDGSNFTLKIRSTKLEDSAMYFCASRESTASYNEQFFGPGTRLTVL.

This chain links TRBV7-9 with TRBJ1-2; 11 bases line up with TRBD1. The CDR3 contains 16 residues. V was pared by 4 bases and J by 5 bases, with 9 bases of the junction left unmatched. Per the germline V gene, CDR1 is SEHNR and CDR2 is FQNEAQ (reference sequence). The CDR3 reads CASSWAGTGGKYGYTF. CDR3 coding DNA: TGTGCCAGCAGCTGGGCAGGGACAGGGGGAAAGTATGGCTACACCTTC. Looking up the rest from reference TRBV7-9 and TRBJ1-2 gives the full variable domain: DTGVSQNPRHKITKRGQNVTFRCDPISEHNRLYWYRQTLGQGPEFLTYFQNEAQLEKSRLLSDRFSAERPKGSFSTLEIQRTEQGDSAMYLCASSWAGTGGKYGYTFGSGTRLTVV.

This clonotype was counted ten times or more. The chain combines TRBV7-9 with TRBJ1-4; D might be TRBD1 (6 bases). The CDR3 runs to 12 residues. V dropped 7 bases and J dropped 8 bases, with 11 bases sitting between them. Germline V gene lookup returns CDR1 SEHNR and CDR2 FQNEAQ (reference sequence). CDR3 sequence reads: CASKQGGEKLFF. The CDR3 DNA sequence: TGTGCCAGCAAACAGGGTGGCGAAAAACTGTTTTTT.

The V and J genes are TRBV4-2 and TRBJ2-3; D is perhaps TRBD2 (6 bases). CDR3 length: 15 residues. The V end was cut by 1 base, the J end by 7 bases, with 15 bases between. CDR1 is LGHNA, CDR2 YNFKEQ, per germline. CDR3 in amino acids: CASSQATSQTYTQYF. CDR3 nucleotides: TGTGCCAGCAGCCAAGCGACTAGTCAGACGTATACGCAGTATTTT.

This clonotype came up a few times. The junction and the germline gene differ at one end; a read error may be behind it. The rearrangement uses TRBV10-3 and TRBJ1-1, with 7 bases aligning to TRBD1. The CDR3 covers 15 residues. Germline V CDR1 and CDR2: ENHRY, SYGVKD. For the CDR3, the DNA is TGTGCCATCAGTGGGACAGGACACGAGAACACTGAAGCTTCCTTT. Protein sequence: CAISGTGHENTEASF.

This clonotype was picked up many times. The V gene is TRBV6-2 or TRBV6-3, the J gene TRBJ2-1; 9 nucleotides match TRBD2. CDR1 MNHEY and CDR2 SVGEGT come from the germline V gene. CDR3 length equals 18 residues. V shed 0 bases and J 2 bases; nucleotides not matched to a gene: 8. The chain's CDR3 is CASSYSARASGTYNEQFF. In DNA form, the CDR3 reads TGTGCCAGCAGTTACTCGGCCAGGGCTAGCGGGACCTACAATGAGCAGTTCTTC.